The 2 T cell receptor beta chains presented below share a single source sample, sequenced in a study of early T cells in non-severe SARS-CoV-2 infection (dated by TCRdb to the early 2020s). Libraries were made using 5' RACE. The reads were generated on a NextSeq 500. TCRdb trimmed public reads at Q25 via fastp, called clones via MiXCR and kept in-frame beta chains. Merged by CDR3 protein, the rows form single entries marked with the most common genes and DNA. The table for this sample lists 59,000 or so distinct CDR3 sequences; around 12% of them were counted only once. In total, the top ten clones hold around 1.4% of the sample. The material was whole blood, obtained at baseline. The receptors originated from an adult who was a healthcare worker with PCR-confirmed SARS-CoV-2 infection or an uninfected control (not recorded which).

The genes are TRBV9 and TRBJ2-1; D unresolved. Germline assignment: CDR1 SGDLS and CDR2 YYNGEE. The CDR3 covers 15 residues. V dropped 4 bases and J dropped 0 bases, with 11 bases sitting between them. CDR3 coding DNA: TGTGCCAGCAGCTCCCGGCCCGGCTCCTACAATGAGCAGTTCTTC. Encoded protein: CASSSRPGSYNEQFF.

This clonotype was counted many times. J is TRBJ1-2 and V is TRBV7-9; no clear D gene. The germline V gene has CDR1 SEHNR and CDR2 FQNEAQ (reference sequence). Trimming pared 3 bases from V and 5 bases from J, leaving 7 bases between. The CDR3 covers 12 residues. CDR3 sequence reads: CASSLDPYGYTF. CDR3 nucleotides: TGTGCCAGCAGCTTGGACCCTTATGGCTACACCTTC.